Listed here are 10 T cell receptor beta chains from one sample, sequenced in a study of T-cell reconstitution after alpha-beta-depleted transplantation in children. Researchers prepared the TCRbeta library using unique molecular identifiers, the study reports. TCRdb reprocessed the PCR reads via MiXCR and lists one record per CDR3 protein. The sample lists 300,000 to 400,000 distinct CDR3 sequences, 15% to 20% occurring once. Sequenced here: PBMCs, mostly from graft donor cells, sampled 360 days after TCRalphabeta/CD19-depleted stem cell transplant. These receptors all come from a male patient between 2 and 15 years old who had a stem cell transplant for acute lymphoblastic leukemia, so the T cells may come from the graft donor.

This clonotype was seen many times. The chain links TRBV10-3 to TRBJ2-1; the match to TRBD2 covers 12 bases. The germline gives CDR1 ENHRY, CDR2 SYGVKD. Trimming removed 3 bases from V and 9 bases from J; junction bases left unmatched: 3. CDR3 length: 14 amino acids. CDR3 loop: CAISELAGGREQFF. As DNA, the CDR3 is TGTGCCATCAGTGAACTAGCGGGAGGTCGTGAGCAGTTCTTC.

This clonotype turned up a few times. The rearrangement joins TRBV28 to TRBJ1-4; D gene uncertain. CDR1 and CDR2 (germline): MDHEN, SYDVKM. The V end lost 6 bases, the J end lost 10 bases, and 18 bases lay between the germline ends. This CDR3 comprises 14 residues. CDR3 loop: CASRMAALMGKLFF. CDR3 in DNA: TGTGCCAGCAGGATGGCAGCTTTAATGGGAAAACTGTTTTTT.

In its sample, this clonotype was seen a few times. The rearrangement joins TRBV2 to TRBJ2-5; weak D call: TRBD1 (6 bases). The CDR3 has 13 residues. V dropped 9 bases and J dropped 5 bases, with 16 bases sitting between them. Germline CDR1 SNHLY, CDR2 FYNNEI. CDR3 nucleotides: TGTGCCAGGGAGACCAGGGGCTTCGAGACCCAGTACTTC. Its protein is CARETRGFETQYF.

This clonotype was detected ten times or more. The rearrangement joins TRBV20-1 to TRBJ2-5; D possibly corresponds to TRBD2 (6 bases). Trimming pared 4 bases from V and 2 bases from J, leaving 17 bases between. Per the germline V gene, CDR1 is DFQATT and CDR2 is SNEGSKA (reference sequence). The CDR3 spans 15 residues. The CDR3 loop reads CSAKRQGLMQETQYF. CDR3 in DNA: TGCAGTGCTAAGCGCCAGGGACTCATGCAAGAGACCCAGTACTTC.

The chain combines TRBV5-1 with TRBJ2-3; D is possibly TRBD2 (6 bases). Germline-derived CDR1 and CDR2 are SGHRS and YFSETQ. The V and J ends lost 0 bases and 2 bases respectively, with 13 bases between them. This CDR3 is 16 amino acids long. The CDR3 loop is CASSLGLVGDTDTQYF. As DNA, the CDR3 is TGCGCCAGCAGCTTGGGACTAGTGGGAGACACAGATACGCAGTATTTT. Supplemented by reference TRBV5-1 and TRBJ2-3, the full variable domain reads KAGVTQTPRYLIKTRGQQVTLSCSPISGHRSVSWYQQTPGQGLQFLFEYFSETQRNKGNFPGRFSGRQFSNSRSEMNVSTLELGDSALYLCASSLGLVGDTDTQYFGPGTRLTVL.

The chain combines TRBV12-3 or TRBV12-4 with TRBJ1-1, with D hard to call. This CDR3 comprises 12 residues. Between the trimmed V and J ends, which lost 6 bases and 6 bases, there was a span of 11 bases. The CDR3 spells CASRKTRAEAFF. The DNA for the CDR3 is TGTGCCAGCAGAAAGACCCGGGCTGAAGCTTTCTTT.

J is TRBJ2-5 and V is TRBV19; TRBD2 matches 8 bases. The germline CDR1 and CDR2 sequences are LNHDA and SQIVND (reference sequence). Trimming removed 7 bases from V and 1 base from J; junction bases left unmatched: 8. This CDR3 is built from 15 residues. This CDR3 is CASNNREGVQETQYF. DNA for the CDR3: TGTGCCAGTAACAATCGGGAGGGCGTCCAAGAGACCCAGTACTTC.

This clonotype showed up just a few times. The J gene is TRBJ2-2, the V gene TRBV7-6; D gene unclear. V was shortened by 3 bases and J by 4 bases, with 6 bases between the two germline ends. This CDR3 contains 13 residues. CDR1 is SGHVS, CDR2 FNYEAQ, per germline. CDR3 sequence: CASSFSITGELFF. The CDR3 DNA reads TGTGCCAGCAGCTTCAGCATCACCGGGGAGCTGTTTTTT. Full variable domain (outside the CDR3, taken from reference TRBV7-6 and TRBJ2-2): GAGVSQSPRYKVTKRGQDVALRCDPISGHVSLYWYRQALGQGPEFLTYFNYEAQQDKSGLPNDRFSAERPEGSISTLTIQRTEQRDSAMYRCASSFSITGELFFGEGSRLTVL.

About this clonotype itself: A much larger clone differs from this one at a single base, so this may be a read error. V usage is TRBV11-1 and J usage is TRBJ2-7; 8 nucleotides align to TRBD2. CDR1 is SGHAT, CDR2 FQDESV, per germline (reference sequence). This CDR3 comprises 18 residues. CDR3 loop: CASILSLGGGGRQEEQYF. The CDR3 region has the DNA TGTGCCAGCATCTTATCGCTAGGGGGGGGCGGGAGGCAAGAAGAGCAGTACTTC.

CDR3 sequence: CASSFSFQREAGGEQFF. The CDR3 DNA reads as TGTGCCAGCAGTTTCTCTTTCCAGCGGGAGGCGGGAGGTGAGCAGTTCTTC. The J gene is TRBJ2-1, the V gene TRBV12-3 or TRBV12-4, with TRBD2 matching 9 bases. Losses at the gene ends were 3 bases for V and 9 bases for J; bases not matched to a gene: 15. The CDR3 spans 17 residues.